The T cell receptor (beta chain) under discussion was sequenced for a study of T cells in Graves' hyperthyroidism and ophthalmopathy (dated by TCRdb to the late 2010s). With respect to the entire study: Peripheral blood was collected at initial diagnosis, before any treatment. A discovery cohort of about 96 patients, approximately 44 with Graves' ophthalmopathy and about 58 with stable Graves' hyperthyroidism, was used to find distinguishing TCR V-J signatures. Prospective prediction of ophthalmopathy was tested in an independent validation cohort consisting of some 18 hyperthyroidism patients and approximately 16 patients who later progressed to ophthalmopathy. The approximately 100 discovery patients were randomly split 7:3 into training and test sets. The study also compared thyroid tissue and blood T-cell repertoires from more than 5 Graves' hyperthyroidism patients. Once sampling was done, hyperthyroidism patients were given methimazole at a starting dose of 30 mg daily, whereas ophthalmopathy patients were given high-dose intravenous methylprednisolone. According to the paper, TCR Vbeta CDR3 sequencing was carried out on 120 to 150 peripheral blood samples, which came from 40 to 45 ophthalmopathy, 75 or so hyperthyroidism and about 17 progressor patients. Broader findings and caveats from the paper: Most expanded thyroid clonotypes (frequency above 0.001) were also found in blood, which suggests that blood repertoires may mirror thyroid immune responses. In cross-validation, a model built on a 13 V-J signature told ophthalmopathy apart from stable hyperthyroidism with approximately 90% sensitivity and around 83% specificity, and in testing the same model reached 80%/75%. No statistical method was used to fix the sample size in advance, and group allocation was not hidden from the investigators. In validation, the model predicted progression to ophthalmopathy a median of around six months before onset, with approximately 71% sensitivity and roughly 73% specificity.

V lost 6 bases and J lost 8 bases; the stretch between them is 12 bases long. From the germline V gene, CDR1 is MNHNS and CDR2 is SASEGT. From cysteine to phenylalanine, the CDR3 is 12 amino acids long. Of the read, only the CDR3 DNA is kept; its 36 bases are in frame from base 1. The TCR beta CDR3 regions were amplified from the RNA transcripts. For the first round of RT-PCR on the TCR CDR3, the HTBI primer set was used together with the Qiagen OneStep RT-PCR kit. Libraries were constructed in a second round of multiplex PCR, after which size selection and purification were performed. Libraries were sequenced paired-end with 100 bp reads on an Illumina HiSeq2000. The paper's processing steps were these. Raw data were processed with SOAPnuke, discarding reads with adapters, uncalled bases, mean Phred below 15, or no exact constant-primer or identifier match. High-quality paired reads were merged with COPE v1.2.5, and unique nucleotide sequences were defined as clonotypes. Clonotypes were aligned to IMGT TRBV, TRBD and TRBJ reference segments using MiTCR v1.1. Only V-J combinations with frequency above 0.0001, covering 99% to 99.2% of repertoires, were analysed. The TCS score was defined as the ratio of F50 (clonal expansion) to E x V (chaos), calculated using BLOSUM62-based TCRdist between CDR3 peptides within each V-J. Welch's t-statistics and random forest reduced approximately 520 V-J features to 13, which were used in a naive Bayes classifier (R e1071). The public reads were run again by TCRdb, first through fastp at Q25 and then through MiXCR, and only productive beta chains were kept. Each record represents a unique CDR3 protein, reported with the most common genes and DNA among its rows. The V and J calls come from TCRdb's annotation, not from the publication. The sample table shows about 400,000 distinct CDR3 sequences, and about 15% are seen once. Of the sample, 30% to 35% is held by the ten largest clones.

Stable Graves' hyperthyroidism was defined as the absence of progression to ophthalmopathy over 18 months of follow-up. Hyperthyroidism patients were aged 18 to 65 years and newly diagnosed, with disease duration of less than 2 months. Patients with uncontrolled infections, other autoimmune diseases, pregnancy or lactation were excluded. Clinical symptoms, serum thyroxine and TRAb, thyroid ultrasound, and orbital computed tomography formed the basis for the diagnoses. Ficoll-Paque density gradient centrifugation was used to isolate PBMCs from around 9.1 ml of fresh peripheral blood. Total RNA was extracted with Trizol reagent, and quality was checked on an Agilent 2100 Bioanalyzer. Turning to this clonotype: What antigen it recognizes has not been identified. No clone much larger than this one lies a single base away; base qualities are absent.

This sequence originates from a woman in her 30s with Graves' hyperthyroidism. Here the chain combines TRBV6-1 and TRBJ2-3, and possibly TRBD1, on 6 matching bases. Sequencing was performed on blood. The DNA reads as follows: TGTGCCAGCAGCAGGGGAGAGGTTACGCAGTATTTT. The encoded protein is CASSRGEVTQYF.